The TCR beta chain described here comes from a study of T cell repertoires in cytomegalovirus infection. Study-wide background: Matching HLA type, along with CMV infection, was indicated by public TCR beta signatures.

Via MiXCR, TCRdb re-called the reads, giving one row per CDR3 protein. In the table there are 200,000 to 250,000 distinct CDR3 sequences, over 9% of which are singletons. Remarks on this clonotype: A junction end diverges from the germline sequence, so it may reflect a read error.

This CDR3 comprises 16 residues. Per the germline V gene, CDR1 is SGHTA and CDR2 is FQGNSA. The rearrangement links TRBV7-2 to TRBJ1-4; D unresolved. The material sequenced was PBMCs. This TCR was sampled from a human donor in good health (CMV status not recorded). Some clones in this sample may be carry-over from other donors' samples. The chain's CDR3 is CANSLASIGTNEKLFF. The CDR3 DNA follows: TGTGCCAACAGCCTGGCCTCGATTGGAACTAATGAAAAACTGTTTTTT.